The entry below describes one T cell receptor beta chain. This entry comes from a study of blood T cell repertoires in COVID-19. Repertoires were generated with immunoSEQ multiplex PCR, while TCRdb's copy carries only in-frame clones and drops some. Of 250,000 or so clones detected, around nine tenths appear once; the ten largest clones hold about 5.2%. V shed 3 bases and J shed 6 bases, with 12 bases lying between them. The CDR3 has 15 residues. The germline CDR1 and CDR2 sequences are MNHNS and SASEGT. This TCR derives from a woman aged 55-70 years with COVID-19, enrolled during active disease. Sample: peripheral blood. The rearrangement joins TRBV6-1 to TRBJ1-6, with D possibly TRBD1 on 6 matching bases. CDR3 in DNA: TGTGCCAGCAGTGAGTTCGGCAGGGGTAATTCACCCCTCCACTTT. Translated, it gives CASSEFGRGNSPLHF.